This T cell receptor beta chain was found in a study of OX40 agonist ivuxolimab in advanced cancers. Across the study: The group had a mean age of roughly 65 years, ranged from roughly 23 to 90, and was 80% to 85% male. Prior therapy, whether anti-PD-1, anti-PD-L1 or anti-CTLA-4, was allowed, and 30% to 40% had some. Findings of the study overall: The investigators did not determine what antigen specificity the expanded peripheral T cells had. Nonresponders, in some cases, also had low normalized T-cell clonal expansion.

On this clone: The antigen remains undetermined.

The data were produced by immunoSEQ multiplex PCR, yet TCRdb's version contains in-frame clones alone and is incomplete. The sample consists of about 80,000 clones, 80% to 90% of them appearing once. Germline V gene data show CDR1 as SGHDT and CDR2 as YYEEEE. V was clipped by 2 bases and J by 8 bases, with 16 bases between them. The CDR3 loop spans 15 amino acids. The sequencing here drew on CD4+ or CD8+ T cells sorted from blood, taken in a trial of the OX40 agonist ivuxolimab. The sequence came from an adult with an advanced solid tumor such as melanoma, head and neck, liver or kidney cancer. This sequence joins TRBV5-6 and TRBJ2-2; D tentatively reads TRBD1 or TRBD2 (5 bases each). CDR3 sequence reads: CASSFRDVYGGELFF. The CDR3 DNA reads TGTGCCAGCAGCTTTAGGGACGTCTATGGGGGGGAGCTGTTTTTT.